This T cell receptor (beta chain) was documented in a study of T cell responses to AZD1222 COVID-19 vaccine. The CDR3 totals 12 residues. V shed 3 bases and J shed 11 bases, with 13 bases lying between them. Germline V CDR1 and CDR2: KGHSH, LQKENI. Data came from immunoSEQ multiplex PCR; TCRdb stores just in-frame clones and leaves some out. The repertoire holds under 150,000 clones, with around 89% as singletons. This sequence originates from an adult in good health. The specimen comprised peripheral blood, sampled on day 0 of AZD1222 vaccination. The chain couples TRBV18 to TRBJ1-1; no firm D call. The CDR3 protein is CASSPETREAFF. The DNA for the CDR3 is TGTGCCAGCTCACCCGAGACTAGAGAGGCTTTCTTT.